This TCR beta chain was obtained from a study of type 1 regulatory T cells. This clonotype is medium-sized. What it binds is unknown. TCRdb used MiXCR to reprocess the reads, holding one entry per CDR3 protein. Of 20,000 to 25,000 distinct CDR3 sequences in the sample, approximately 51% were seen once. The CDR3 runs to 13 residues. The V gene lost 5 bases and the J gene lost 5 bases, with 12 bases spanning the gap. Germline values: CDR1 SGHVS, CDR2 FQNEAQ. The V gene is TRBV7-8, the J gene TRBJ2-5; tentatively, D is TRBD2 (6 bases). The clonotype originates from a human donor in good health. The sequenced sample was cultured T cells, either the whole culture or a sorted T cell fraction (not recorded which). The CDR3 DNA sequence: TGTGCCAGCAGCGGGGGACTTGGGGAGACCCAGTACTTC. It codes for CASSGGLGETQYF.